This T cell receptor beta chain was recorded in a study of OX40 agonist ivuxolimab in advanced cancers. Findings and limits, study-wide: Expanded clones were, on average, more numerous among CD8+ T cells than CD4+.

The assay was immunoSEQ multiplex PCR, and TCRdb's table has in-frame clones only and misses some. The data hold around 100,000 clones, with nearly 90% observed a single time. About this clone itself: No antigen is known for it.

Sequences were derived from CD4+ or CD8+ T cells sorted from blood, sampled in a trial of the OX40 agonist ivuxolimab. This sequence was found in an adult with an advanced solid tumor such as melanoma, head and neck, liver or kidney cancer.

CDR3 coding DNA: TGTGCCAGCAGCACTAAATTGGCGACTAGCGGGGGAGATACTAGCACAGATACGCAGTATTTT. Protein sequence: CASSTKLATSGGDTSTDTQYF. This rearrangement joins TRBV21-1 to TRBJ2-3; the table assigns TRBD2, which was not confirmed against the DNA. TRBV21-1 is assigned pseudogene status. CDR3 size: 21 residues.